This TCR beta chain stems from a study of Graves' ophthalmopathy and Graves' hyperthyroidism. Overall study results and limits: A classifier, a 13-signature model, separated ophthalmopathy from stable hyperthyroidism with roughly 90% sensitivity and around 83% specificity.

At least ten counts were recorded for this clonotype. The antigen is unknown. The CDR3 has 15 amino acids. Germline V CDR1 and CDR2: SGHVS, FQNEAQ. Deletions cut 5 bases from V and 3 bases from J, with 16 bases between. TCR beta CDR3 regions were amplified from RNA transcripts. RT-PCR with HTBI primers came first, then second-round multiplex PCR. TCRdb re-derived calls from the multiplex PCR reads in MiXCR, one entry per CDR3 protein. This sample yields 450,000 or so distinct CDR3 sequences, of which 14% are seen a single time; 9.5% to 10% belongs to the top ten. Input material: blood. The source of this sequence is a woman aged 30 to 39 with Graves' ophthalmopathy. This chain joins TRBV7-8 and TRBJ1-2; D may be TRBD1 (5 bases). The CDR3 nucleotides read TGTGCCAGCAGCCCAGTAGGCAGGGCGGACTATGGCTACACCTTC. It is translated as CASSPVGRADYGYTF.